Presented here are 29 T cell receptor delta chains from one specimen sequenced in a study of γδ T cells in repeated Plasmodium falciparum infection. TCRdb re-identified clones in the multiplex PCR reads via CATT. The sample lists 50,000 to 60,000 delta-chain clones; approximately 1.8% were seen once. Bulk repertoires came from Vgamma9/Vdelta2+ or Vdelta2-negative gammadelta T cells flow-sorted from PBMC. Sample: gamma-delta T cells from blood. The origin of the receptors is a pool of human donors (malaria-infected and uninfected, not separated).

The sample holds many counts of this clone. This chain links TRDV1 with TRDJ1; D gene unclear. This CDR3 contains 17 residues. V gave up 1 base and J gave up 1 base, with 16 bases separating them. Per the germline V gene, CDR1 is TSWWSYY and CDR2 is QGS. For the CDR3, the DNA is TGTGCTCTTGGGGAACAAAGTCCGCTTCTTTTCACCGATAAACTCATCTTT. Residues: CALGEQSPLLFTDKLIF.

The sample holds a few counts of this clone. This DNA's translation and the protein TCRdb lists, from a much larger clone, do not match at residue 5, likely due to a read error; the protein shown is translated from the DNA. The chain is built from TRDV1 and TRDJ1, with 8 bases fitting TRDD3. TCRdb lists no J gene, so it was determined here by aligning the DNA to germline. Looked up from germline, CDR1 is TSWWSYY and CDR2 is QGS. With V trimmed by 4 bases and J by 0 bases, 37 bases remained unmatched. CDR3 length: 26 residues. The CDR3 DNA reads TGTGCTCTTGGGGGAGTTATTTCTATTCTATTATCTGGGGGAGTCGATCCCATTACCTACACCGATAAACTCATCTTT. It yields the protein CALGGVISILLSGGVDPITYTDKLIF.

This clone has at least ten counts. The translation of this DNA and the TCRdb protein of a much larger clone differ at residue 4, probably owing to a read error; the protein shown here is translated from the DNA. V is TRDV3 and J is TRDJ1, with 12 bases that match TRDD3. Since TCRdb gives no J gene, matching the DNA to germline was used here to assign it. V trimming: 1 base; J trimming: 0 bases; junction bases outside the gene matches: 18. Germline V gene data show CDR1 as TVYSNPD and CDR2 as GDNSRS (reference sequence). This CDR3 is 20 amino acids long. The CDR3: CAFTIPSYWGIPLNTDKLIF. The CDR3 DNA is TGTGCCTTTACGATTCCCTCGTACTGGGGGATACCCTTGAACACCGATAAACTCATCTTT. Filled out from reference TRDV3 and TRDJ1, the complete variable domain reads CDKVTQSSPDQTVASGSEVVLLCTYDTVYSNPDLFWYRIRPDYSFQFVFYGDNSRSEGADFTQGRFSVKHILTQKAFHLVISPVRTEDSATYYCAFTIPSYWGIPLNTDKLIFGKGTRVTVEP.

This clone was recorded a few times. The protein held in TCRdb is that of a much larger clone and does not match this DNA's translation at residue 10, likely because of a read error; the protein shown is translated from the DNA. V usage is TRDV1 and J usage is TRDJ1; 11 bases are shared with TRDD3. TCRdb lists no J gene, so it was determined here by aligning the DNA to germline. The CDR3 has 25 residues. Looked up from germline, CDR1 is TSWWSYY and CDR2 is QGS. J gave up 2 bases and V 1 base, and 30 bases lay outside the gene matches. CDR3 sequence reads: CALGERTSYLWGIRRHVGRTDKLIF. The CDR3 DNA reads as TGTGCTCTTGGGGAACGGACTTCCTACCTTTGGGGGATACGAAGGCATGTGGGGCGGACCGATAAACTCATCTTT.

A note on this clone: TCRdb's entry gives the protein of a much larger clone, which mismatches this DNA's translation at residue 13, likely from a read error; the protein reported here is translated from the DNA. CDR3 in amino acids: CACDPLAFHTGDAGSTDKLIF. The CDR3 DNA follows: TGTGCCTGTGACCCGCTGGCCTTCCACACTGGGGATGCGGGGTCCACCGATAAACTCATCTTT. This sequence joins TRDV2 and TRDJ1; tentative D call: TRDD3 (7 bases). The J gene, left out of TCRdb, was set here by checking the DNA against germline. CDR1 and CDR2 from the germline V gene are GEAIGNYY and EKD. The CDR3 spans 21 residues. Trimming took off 3 bases at V and 1 base at J, with 32 bases between the two ends.

About this clone: TCRdb lists the protein of a much larger clone for this DNA, which differs at residue 13, so this is likely a read error; the protein given here is translated from the DNA itself. The chain joins TRDV3 to TRDJ1; 9 bases match TRDD2. TCRdb supplies no J gene; here it was assigned by aligning the nucleotide sequence to germline. The CDR3 is made up of 18 amino acids. V gave up 2 bases and J gave up 3 bases; unmatched junction bases: 19. Germline CDR1 TVYSNPD, CDR2 GDNSRS (reference sequence). The CDR3 is CAFDILPTSEGYADKLIF. The CDR3 region has the DNA TGTGCCTTTGATATCCTTCCTACATCGGAGGGGTACGCCGATAAACTCATCTTT.

Notes on this clone: Only one base separates this from a far larger clonotype, so it likely reflects a read error. Other DNA sequences in the same sample also yield this CDR3. The chain recombines TRDV2 with TRDJ1; 7 bases line up with TRDD3. The germline gives CDR1 GEAIGNYY, CDR2 EKD. This CDR3 is 19 amino acids long. V lost 3 bases, J lost 2 bases, and 20 bases stayed unmatched. CDR3 sequence (DNA): TGTGCCTGTGACTCGCTTTATACCTTGTTGGGGGAAAGGACCGATAAACTCATCTTT. Encoded protein: CACDSLYTLLGERTDKLIF.

This clone was seen a few times. A read error likely explains this, since a far larger clone differs by one base. The same CDR3 can be traced to other DNA sequences in this sample. This chain uses TRDV1 with TRDJ1; D uncertain. The CDR3 is 13 amino acids. Germline V gene data show CDR1 as TSWWSYY and CDR2 as QGS. The CDR3 region has the DNA TGTGCTCTTGGGGAACCCGGGGCCGACAAACTCATCTTT. Protein product: CALGEPGADKLIF.

Turning to this clone: A far larger clone is off by one base, so a read error is likely. Other DNA sequences of this sample code for an identical CDR3. The chain carries TRDV2 and TRDJ1; 8 bases align to TRDD3. Matching the DNA to germline supplied the J gene, which TCRdb does not give. CDR3 length equals 15 residues. Trimming removed 3 bases from V and 2 bases from J; junction bases left unmatched: 7. Germline assignment: CDR1 GEAIGNYY and CDR2 EKD. CDR3 sequence: CACDPLGDTTDKLIF. For the CDR3, the DNA is TGTGCCTGTGACCCTCTGGGGGACACTACCGATAAACTCATCTTT.

This clone has more than one count but fewer than ten. Since a far larger clone is one base different, this is likely a read error. Other nucleotide sequences in the sample specify the same CDR3. This chain links TRDV3 with TRDJ1; perhaps TRDD2 as D (6 bases). The J gene, missing from TCRdb, was assigned here through DNA to germline matching. The germline gives CDR1 TVYSNPD, CDR2 GDNSRS (reference sequence). The CDR3 is made up of 14 amino acids. The CDR3 spells CAFPLPPNTDKLIF. For the CDR3, the DNA is TGTGCCTTCCCCCTTCCCCCGAATACCGACAAACTCATCTTT.

In the case of this clone: TCRdb assigns this DNA the protein of a much larger clone, which departs from its translation at residues 14 and 18; this likely reflects a read error, and the protein shown comes from translating the DNA. The chain employs TRDV1 and TRDJ1; tentative D call: TRDD3 (5 bases). Germline lookup yields CDR1 TSWWSYY and CDR2 QGS. This CDR3 is built from 20 residues. V was trimmed by 3 bases and J by 12 bases, leaving 38 bases between them. CDR3 amino acids: CALGDLSRGRLWTEGCRFIF. Here the CDR3 DNA reads TGTGCTCTTGGGGACCTAAGTAGGGGGCGTTTATGGACTGAGGGATGTAGGTTCATCTTT.

As to this clone: The amino acid sequence in TCRdb belongs to a much larger clone and departs from this DNA's translation at residue 8, likely a sequencing read error; the sequence shown is translated from the DNA. This rearrangement joins TRDV2 to TRDJ1; TRDD3 agrees at 7 bases. The J gene, absent from TCRdb, was called here by matching the DNA to germline. The CDR3 is 15 residues long. Per germline, CDR1 GEAIGNYY and CDR2 EKD. The V gene end was trimmed by 4 bases and the J gene end by 0 bases; junction bases not matched to a gene: 7. The CDR3 DNA is TGTGCCTGTGATTCACTGGGGAGGAACACCGATAAACTCATCTTT. Translating it yields CACDSLGRNTDKLIF.

The J gene is TRDJ1, the V gene TRDV1; 8 nucleotides line up with TRDD3. No J gene was available from TCRdb, and it was assigned here by a germline match of the DNA. This CDR3 comprises 18 residues. V shed 1 base, J shed 0 bases, and the junction held 10 bases outside the gene matches. The V gene's germline CDR1 is TSWWSYY and CDR2 QGS. The CDR3 is CALGERPPRWGNTDKLIF. In nucleotides, the CDR3 is TGTGCTCTTGGGGAACGACCCCCCCGCTGGGGGAACACCGATAAACTCATCTTT.

In the case of this clone: Translating this DNA gives a protein that differs at residue 15 from the TCRdb one, which belongs to a much larger clone; a read error is likely, and the protein shown is this translation. The J gene is TRDJ1, the V gene TRDV2, with 10 bases identical to TRDD3. TCRdb gives no J gene; it was assigned here by matching the DNA to germline. V dropped 0 bases and J dropped 0; count of bases not matched to a gene: 21. CDR1 and CDR2 from the germline V gene are GEAIGNYY and EKD. The CDR3 is made up of 22 amino acids. The CDR3 nucleotides are TGTGCCTGTGACACCGTCGTATACACTGGGGGATCCCCCGAAGAGTACACCGATAAACTCATCTTT. Its protein product is CACDTVVYTGGSPEEYTDKLIF.

This clone was seen at least ten times. TCRdb attributes to this sequence the protein of a much larger clone, which differs from the DNA translation at residue 6; a read error is likely, and the protein displayed is translated from the DNA. The rearrangement links TRDV1 to TRDJ1; maybe TRDD2 (6 bases). Matching the DNA to germline supplied the J gene, which TCRdb does not give. Germline V CDR1 and CDR2: TSWWSYY, QGS. Trimming pared 2 bases from V and 5 bases from J, leaving 33 bases between. This CDR3 has 21 residues. CDR3 coding DNA: TGTGCTCTTGGGGAAGAAGTCCCCTACTTCCTTCTTGGACCCTCGGGGGATAAACTCATCTTT. Translation: CALGEEVPYFLLGPSGDKLIF.

With respect to this clone: It differs at one base from a far larger clone, so likely a read error. This sample also contains other DNA sequences that code for the same CDR3. The chain recombines TRDV1 with TRDJ1; 10 bases align to TRDD3. TCRdb records no J gene; here it was assigned by comparing the DNA to germline. The CDR3 is made up of 21 amino acids. Germline CDR1 reads TSWWSYY; CDR2 reads QGS. CDR3: CALGDHFLILGGYRGTDKLIF. As DNA, the CDR3 is TGTGCTCTCGGGGACCACTTCCTTATTCTTGGGGGATACCGGGGCACCGATAAACTCATCTTT.

This clone was detected only a few times. The likely explanation is a read error, given a far larger clone one base away. The same CDR3 is also encoded by other DNA sequences in this sample. This chain joins TRDV1 and TRDJ1; 9 bases align to TRDD2. The J gene is absent in TCRdb and was assigned here via DNA matching to germline. Germline V gives CDR1 TSWWSYY, CDR2 QGS. CDR3 length: 23 amino acids. The CDR3 is CALGEIATFLRSGGFGYTDKLIF. The CDR3 bases are TGTGCCCTTGGGGAAATTGCTACCTTCCTACGGTCCGGGGGATTTGGGTACACCGATAAACTCATCTTT.

This clone was seen only a few times. The protein held in TCRdb is that of a much larger clone and does not match this DNA's translation at residue 12, likely because of a read error; the protein shown is translated from the DNA. The genes are TRDV1 and TRDJ1; 10 bases are a match to TRDD3. The J gene was missing in TCRdb and was found by matching the end of the DNA to germline. CDR3 size: 24 residues. Trimming cost V 1 base and J 1 base; bases outside gene matches: 27. CDR1 is TSWWSYY and CDR2 is QGS in the germline V gene. The CDR3 loop is CALGEPGKLPQAYWGIRGTDKLIF. For the CDR3, the DNA is TGTGCTCTTGGGGAACCGGGTAAGCTTCCTCAAGCGTACTGGGGGATTAGGGGCACCGATAAACTCATCTTT.

Points on this clone: A far larger clone is a single base away, which makes a read error likely. This specimen includes other DNA sequences encoding the same CDR3. This sequence joins TRDV3 and TRDJ1; 9 bases are shared with TRDD3. The V gene's germline CDR1 is TVYSNPD and CDR2 GDNSRS (reference sequence). The CDR3 extends over 18 amino acids. The CDR3, as DNA: TGTGCCTTTACAGCGAGTCCCGCTGGGGGATTACCAACCGACAAACTCATCTTT. Its protein product is CAFTASPAGGLPTDKLIF.

The chain couples TRDV2 to TRDJ2; 13 nucleotides agree with TRDD3. Germline matching of the DNA provided the J gene here, since TCRdb leaves it blank. The CDR3 has 17 residues. Germline loops: CDR1 GEAIGNYY, CDR2 EKD. The V and J ends lost 3 bases and 3 bases, in that order; junction bases with no gene match: 6. CDR3 loop: CACDQLGDTLLTAQLFF. Here the CDR3 DNA reads TGTGCCTGTGACCAACTGGGGGATACGCTGCTGACAGCACAACTCTTCTTT.

This clone showed up just a few times. A read error is likely here: a far larger clone is one base away. Other DNA sequences from this sample encode an identical CDR3 as well. The J segment was not called; the V segment is TRDV2; TRDD3, the table's D call, was not compared with the DNA. This CDR3 is 17 amino acids long. CDR1 is GEAIGNYY and CDR2 is EKD in the germline V gene. CDR3 DNA sequence: TGTGCCCCTCGGGATGGGGACCTAATATCGTACACCGATAAGCTCATCTTT. This codes for CAPRDGDLISYTDKLIF.

In the case of this clone: TCRdb attributes to this sequence the protein of a much larger clone, which differs from the DNA translation at residue 13; a read error is likely, and the protein displayed is translated from the DNA. J is TRDJ1 and V is TRDV3; 10 bases agree with TRDD3. The J gene, not given by TCRdb, was assigned here from a germline match of the nucleotide sequence. The CDR3 totals 21 residues. The V and J ends lost 4 bases and 0 bases, in that order; junction bases with no gene match: 26. Germline CDR1 TVYSNPD, CDR2 GDNSRS (reference sequence). This CDR3 reads CAWGSTRRYWGILSNTDKLIF. The CDR3 coding sequence is TGTGCCTGGGGGTCGACGAGGAGGTACTGGGGGATCCTCTCCAACACCGATAAACTCATCTTT.

This clone was detected only a few times. This DNA's translation differs at residue 3 from TCRdb's protein, which comes from a much larger clone; a read error is likely, and the protein shown is translated from the DNA. This chain's CDR3 is CAPGAPFLRYWRIVGTNDKLIF. In DNA, the CDR3 is TGTGCTCCTGGGGCTCCCTTCCTACGTTACTGGAGGATCGTTGGCACGAATGATAAACTCATCTTT. The rearrangement uses TRDV1 and TRDJ1, with 9 bases that match TRDD2. The V gene's germline CDR1 is TSWWSYY and CDR2 QGS. This CDR3 comprises 22 residues.

As for this clone: This DNA's translation and the protein TCRdb lists, from a much larger clone, do not match at residue 8, likely due to a read error; the protein shown is translated from the DNA. V is TRDV1 and J is TRDJ1; D could derive from TRDD2 or TRDD3 (6 bases each). No J gene was available from TCRdb, and it was assigned here by a germline match of the DNA. The V end was cut by 3 bases, the J end by 3 bases, with 41 bases between. The CDR3 is 24 amino acids. In germline, CDR1 is TSWWSYY, CDR2 QGS. The CDR3 reads CALGDGALLRAMRGTSNRPDKLIF. CDR3 nucleotides: TGTGCTCTTGGGGATGGCGCCCTCCTACGAGCCATGCGGGGGACTTCCAACCGGCCCGATAAACTCATCTTT.

This clone was seen a handful of times. A read error is likely here: a far larger clone is one base away. The identical CDR3 is also encoded by other nucleotide sequences in the sample. The genes are TRDV3 and TRDJ1; D remains unclear. Since TCRdb gives no J gene, matching the DNA to germline was used here to assign it. CDR3 length: 15 amino acids. CDR1 and CDR2 from the germline V gene are TVYSNPD and GDNSRS (reference sequence). The chain's CDR3 is CAVNLVLSYTDKLIF. CDR3 in DNA: TGCGCCGTAAATTTGGTCCTCTCGTACACCGATAAACTCATCTTT.

This clone was counted a few times. Translating this DNA gives a protein that differs at residue 8 from the TCRdb one, which belongs to a much larger clone; a read error is likely, and the protein shown is this translation. The chain couples TRDV2 to TRDJ3; 7 positions agree with TRDD3. No J segment appears in TCRdb, so it was assigned here by matching the sequence to germline. CDR1 and CDR2 (germline): GEAIGNYY, EKD. The CDR3 sequence is 21 residues long. Germline trimming cut 1 base from V and 0 bases from J; bases unmatched to any gene: 14. This chain's CDR3 is CACDTASIGGLSSWDTRQMFF. CDR3 sequence (DNA): TGTGCCTGTGACACGGCGAGTATTGGGGGACTAAGCTCCTGGGACACCCGACAGATGTTTTTC.

This clone was detected many times. A far larger clone is just one base off, so this is likely a read error. Other DNA sequences in this specimen translate into the identical CDR3. This sequence joins TRDV1 and TRDJ1; 11 bases fit TRDD3. CDR3 length equals 18 residues. Looked up from germline, CDR1 is TSWWSYY and CDR2 is QGS. CDR3 protein: CALGKPYWGIAGTDKLIF. Here the CDR3 DNA reads TGTGCTCTTGGGAAACCGTACTGGGGGATAGCGGGCACCGATAAGCTCATCTTT.

About this clone: The protein in TCRdb stems from a much larger clone and differs at residue 17 from this DNA's translation, likely a read error; here the protein is translated from the DNA. This chain links TRDV1 with TRDJ1, with a weak D call TRDD3 (6 bases). The J gene, left out of TCRdb, was set here by checking the DNA against germline. Germline CDR1 TSWWSYY, CDR2 QGS. The V end lost 2 bases, the J end lost 3 bases, and 34 bases lay between the germline ends. CDR3 size: 22 residues. The CDR3 here is CALGEALDLYWAPPRGSDKLIF. CDR3 DNA: TGTGCTCTTGGGGAAGCCCTGGATTTGTACTGGGCCCCACCACGGGGTTCCGATAAACTCATCTTT.

This clone was detected many times. This likely reflects a read error, since a far larger clone is one base away. The identical CDR3 is also encoded by other nucleotide sequences in the sample. Called V gene: TRDV2; the J gene was not called; TRDD3, the table's D call, lacks a check against the DNA. The CDR3 covers 18 residues. In germline, CDR1 is GEAIGNYY, CDR2 EKD. DNA for the CDR3: TGTGCCTGTGACTTATTAGGGTGGGGGACCCCGTACACCGATAAACTCATCTTC. It encodes CACDLLGWGTPYTDKLIF.